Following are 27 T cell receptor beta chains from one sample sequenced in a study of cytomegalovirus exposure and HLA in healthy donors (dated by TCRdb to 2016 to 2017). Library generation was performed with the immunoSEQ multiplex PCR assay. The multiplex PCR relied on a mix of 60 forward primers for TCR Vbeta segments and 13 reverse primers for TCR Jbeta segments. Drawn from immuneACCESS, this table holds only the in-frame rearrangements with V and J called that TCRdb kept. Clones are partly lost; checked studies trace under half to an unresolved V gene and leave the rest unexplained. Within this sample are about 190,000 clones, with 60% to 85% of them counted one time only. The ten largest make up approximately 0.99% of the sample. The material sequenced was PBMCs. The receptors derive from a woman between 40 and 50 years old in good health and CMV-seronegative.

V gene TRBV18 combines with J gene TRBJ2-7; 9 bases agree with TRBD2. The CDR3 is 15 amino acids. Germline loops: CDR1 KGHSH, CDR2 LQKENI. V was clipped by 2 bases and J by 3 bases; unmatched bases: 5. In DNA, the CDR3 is TGTGCCAGCTCACCAATTAGCGGGAGAGACTACGAGCAGTACTTC. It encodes CASSPISGRDYEQYF.

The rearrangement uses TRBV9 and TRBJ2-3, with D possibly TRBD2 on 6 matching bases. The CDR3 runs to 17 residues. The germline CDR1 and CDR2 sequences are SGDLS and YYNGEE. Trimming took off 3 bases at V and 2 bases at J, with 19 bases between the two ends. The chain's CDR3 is CASSATGRLPYTDTQYF. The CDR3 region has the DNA TGTGCCAGCAGCGCCACCGGGAGACTACCGTACACAGATACGCAGTATTTT.

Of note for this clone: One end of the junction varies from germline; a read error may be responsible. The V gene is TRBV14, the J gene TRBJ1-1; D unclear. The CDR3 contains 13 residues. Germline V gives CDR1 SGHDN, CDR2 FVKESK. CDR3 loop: CASSQVPVFKMEF. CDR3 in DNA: TGTGCCAGCAGCCAAGTCCCCGTTTTTAAGATGGAGTTT.

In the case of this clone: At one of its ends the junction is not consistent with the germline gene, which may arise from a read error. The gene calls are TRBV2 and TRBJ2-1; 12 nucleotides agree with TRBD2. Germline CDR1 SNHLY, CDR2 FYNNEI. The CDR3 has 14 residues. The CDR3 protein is CAGSPGLAGLEQFF. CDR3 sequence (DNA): TGTGCCGGCAGTCCGGGACTAGCGGGTCTTGAGCAGTTCTTC.

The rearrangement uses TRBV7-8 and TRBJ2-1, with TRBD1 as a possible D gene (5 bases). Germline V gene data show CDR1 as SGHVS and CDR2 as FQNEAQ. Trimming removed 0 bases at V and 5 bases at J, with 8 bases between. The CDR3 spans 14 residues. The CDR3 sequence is CASSLATGHNEQFF. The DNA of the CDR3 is TGTGCCAGCAGCTTAGCAACAGGACACAATGAGCAGTTCTTC.

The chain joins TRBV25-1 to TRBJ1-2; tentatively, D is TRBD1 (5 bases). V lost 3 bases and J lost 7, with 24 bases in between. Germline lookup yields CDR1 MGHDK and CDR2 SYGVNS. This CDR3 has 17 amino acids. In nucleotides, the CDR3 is TGTGCCAGCAGTGAGCCAGGGATAAAACAGCGCCAGGGTGGCTACACCTTC. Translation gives CASSEPGIKQRQGGYTF.

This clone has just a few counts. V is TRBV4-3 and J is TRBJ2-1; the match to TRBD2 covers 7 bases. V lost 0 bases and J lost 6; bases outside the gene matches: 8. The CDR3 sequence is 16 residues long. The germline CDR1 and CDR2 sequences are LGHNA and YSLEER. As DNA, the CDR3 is TGCGCCAGCAGCCAAGATCTCGGGACTAAGTTCAATGAGCAGTTCTTC. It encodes CASSQDLGTKFNEQFF.

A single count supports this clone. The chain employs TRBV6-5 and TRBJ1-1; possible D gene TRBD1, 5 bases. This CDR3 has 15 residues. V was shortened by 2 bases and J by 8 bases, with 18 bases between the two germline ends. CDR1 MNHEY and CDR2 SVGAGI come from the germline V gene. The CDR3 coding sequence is TGTGCCAGCAGTTACAGCCGGACCTCCAGGGAAGAAGCTTTCTTT. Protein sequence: CASSYSRTSREEAFF.

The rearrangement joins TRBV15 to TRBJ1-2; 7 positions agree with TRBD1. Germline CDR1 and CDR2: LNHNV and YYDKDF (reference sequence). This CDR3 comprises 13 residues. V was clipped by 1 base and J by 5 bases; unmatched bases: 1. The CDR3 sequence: CATSRGQGYGYTF. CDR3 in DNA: TGTGCCACCAGCAGAGGACAGGGTTATGGCTACACCTTC. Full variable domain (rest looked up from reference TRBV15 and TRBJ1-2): DAMVIQNPRYQVTQFGKPVTLSCSQTLNHNVMYWYQQKSSQAPKLLFHYYDKDFNNEADTPDNFQSRRPNTSFCFLDIRSPGLGDTAMYLCATSRGQGYGYTFGSGTRLTVV.

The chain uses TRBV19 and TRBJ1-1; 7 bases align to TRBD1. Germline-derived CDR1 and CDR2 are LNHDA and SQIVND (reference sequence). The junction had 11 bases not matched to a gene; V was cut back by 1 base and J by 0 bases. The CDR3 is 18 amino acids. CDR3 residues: CASSIAYRGVGMNTEAFF. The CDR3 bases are TGTGCCAGTAGTATAGCGTACAGGGGCGTGGGGATGAACACTGAAGCTTTCTTT.

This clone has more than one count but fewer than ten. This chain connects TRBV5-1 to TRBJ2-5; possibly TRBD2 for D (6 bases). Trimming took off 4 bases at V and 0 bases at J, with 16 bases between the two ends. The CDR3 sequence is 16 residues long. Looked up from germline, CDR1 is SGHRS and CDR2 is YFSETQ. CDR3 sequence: CASSPGGATYQETQYF. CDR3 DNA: TGCGCCAGCAGCCCCGGGGGTGCGACGTACCAAGAGACCCAGTACTTC.

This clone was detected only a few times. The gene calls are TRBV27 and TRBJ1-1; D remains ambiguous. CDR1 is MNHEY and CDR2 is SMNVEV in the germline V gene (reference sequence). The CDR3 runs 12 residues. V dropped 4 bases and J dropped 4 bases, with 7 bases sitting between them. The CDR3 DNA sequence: TGTGCCAGCAGTTCTTGGAGCACTGAAGCTTTCTTT. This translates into CASSSWSTEAFF.

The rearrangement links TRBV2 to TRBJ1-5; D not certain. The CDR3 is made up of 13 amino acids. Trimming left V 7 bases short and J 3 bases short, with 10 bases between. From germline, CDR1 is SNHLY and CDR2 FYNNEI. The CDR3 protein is CASTTEANQPQHF. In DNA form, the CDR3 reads TGTGCCAGCACCACAGAAGCCAATCAGCCCCAGCATTTT.

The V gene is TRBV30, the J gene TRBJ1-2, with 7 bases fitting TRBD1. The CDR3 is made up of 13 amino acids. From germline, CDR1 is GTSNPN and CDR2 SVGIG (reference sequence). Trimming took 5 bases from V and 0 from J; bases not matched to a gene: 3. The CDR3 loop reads CAWAGTANYGYTF. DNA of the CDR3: TGTGCCTGGGCCGGGACAGCTAACTATGGCTACACCTTC.

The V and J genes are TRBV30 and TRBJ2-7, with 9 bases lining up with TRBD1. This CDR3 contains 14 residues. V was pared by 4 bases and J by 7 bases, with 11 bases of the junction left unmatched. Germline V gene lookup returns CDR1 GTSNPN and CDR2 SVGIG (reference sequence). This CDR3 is CAWNPTGGNEEQYF. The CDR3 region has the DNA TGTGCCTGGAACCCGACAGGGGGAAATGAGGAGCAGTACTTC.

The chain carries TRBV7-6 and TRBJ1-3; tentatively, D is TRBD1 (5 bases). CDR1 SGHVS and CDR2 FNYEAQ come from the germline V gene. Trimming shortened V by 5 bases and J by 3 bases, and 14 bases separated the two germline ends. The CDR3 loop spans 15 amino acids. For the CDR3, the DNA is TGTGCCAGCAGCCAGAAACAGGTTTATGGAAACACCATATATTTT. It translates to CASSQKQVYGNTIYF.

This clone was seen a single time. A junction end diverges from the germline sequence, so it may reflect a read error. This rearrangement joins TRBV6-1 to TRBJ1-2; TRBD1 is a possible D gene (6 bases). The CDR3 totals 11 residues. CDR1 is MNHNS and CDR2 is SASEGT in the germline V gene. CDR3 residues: CASSDWGGPAF. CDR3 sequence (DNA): TGTGCCAGCAGTGATTGGGGGGGCCCTGCCTTC.

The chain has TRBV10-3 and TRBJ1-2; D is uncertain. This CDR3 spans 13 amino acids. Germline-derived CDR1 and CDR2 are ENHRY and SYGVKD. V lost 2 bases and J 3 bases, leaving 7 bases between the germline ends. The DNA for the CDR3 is TGTGCCATCAGTGAGGACGGAGACTATGGCTACACCTTC. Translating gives CAISEDGDYGYTF.

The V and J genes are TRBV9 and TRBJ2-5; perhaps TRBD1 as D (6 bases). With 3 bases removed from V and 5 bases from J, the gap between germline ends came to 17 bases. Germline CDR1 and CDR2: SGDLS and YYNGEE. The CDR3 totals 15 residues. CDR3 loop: CASSGDTGRGETQYF. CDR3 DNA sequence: TGTGCCAGCAGCGGAGATACAGGGAGAGGGGAGACCCAGTACTTC.

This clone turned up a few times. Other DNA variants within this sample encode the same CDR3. CDR3 in amino acids: CASSLTPAGTGWGGITANEKLFF. The CDR3 DNA follows: TGCGCCAGCAGCTTAACCCCCGCCGGGACAGGGTGGGGAGGTATTACTGCTAATGAAAAACTGTTTTTT. This sequence joins TRBV5-1 and TRBJ1-4; 9 bases line up with TRBD1. V gave up 2 bases and J gave up 3 bases; unmatched junction bases: 26. The CDR3 consists of 23 residues. Per the germline V gene, CDR1 is SGHRS and CDR2 is YFSETQ.

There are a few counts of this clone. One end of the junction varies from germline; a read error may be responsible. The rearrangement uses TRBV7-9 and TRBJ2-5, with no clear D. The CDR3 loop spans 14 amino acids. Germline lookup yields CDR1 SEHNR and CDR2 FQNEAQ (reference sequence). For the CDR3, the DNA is TGTTCCAGCAGCTTAGGCGTATATCGGGAGACCCAGTACTTC. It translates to CSSSLGVYRETQYF.

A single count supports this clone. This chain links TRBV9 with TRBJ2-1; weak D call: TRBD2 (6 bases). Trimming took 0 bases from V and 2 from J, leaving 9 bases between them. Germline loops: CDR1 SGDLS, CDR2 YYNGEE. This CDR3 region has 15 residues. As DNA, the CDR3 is TGTGCCAGCAGCGTAGAAGGCGGGACCTACAATGAGCAGTTCTTC. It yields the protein CASSVEGGTYNEQFF.

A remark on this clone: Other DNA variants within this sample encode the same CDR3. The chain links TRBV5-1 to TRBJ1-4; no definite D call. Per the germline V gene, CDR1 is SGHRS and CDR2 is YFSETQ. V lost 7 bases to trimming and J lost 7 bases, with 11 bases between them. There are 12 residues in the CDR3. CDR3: CASSSGGEKLFF. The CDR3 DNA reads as TGCGCCAGCTCCTCGGGTGGTGAAAAACTGTTTTTT.

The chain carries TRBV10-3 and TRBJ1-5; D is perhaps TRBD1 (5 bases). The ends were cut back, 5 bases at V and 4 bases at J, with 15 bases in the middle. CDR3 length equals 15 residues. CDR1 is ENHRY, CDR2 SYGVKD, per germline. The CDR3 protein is CAISPYGRDNQPQHF. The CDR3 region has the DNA TGTGCCATCAGTCCCTACGGCAGGGATAATCAGCCCCAGCATTTT.

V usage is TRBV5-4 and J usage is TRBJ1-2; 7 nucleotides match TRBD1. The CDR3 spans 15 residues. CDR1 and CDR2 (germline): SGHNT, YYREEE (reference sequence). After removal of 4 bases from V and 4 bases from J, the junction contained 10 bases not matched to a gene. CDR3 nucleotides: TGTGCCAGCAGCCAGGGCAGGGGGTATGGCTATGGCTACACCTTC. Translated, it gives CASSQGRGYGYGYTF.

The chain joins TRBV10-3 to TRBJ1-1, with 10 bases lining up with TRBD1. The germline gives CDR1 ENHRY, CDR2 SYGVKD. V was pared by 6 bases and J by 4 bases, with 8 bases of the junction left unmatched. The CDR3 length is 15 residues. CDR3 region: CAIRPSGTGATEAFF. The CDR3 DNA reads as TGTGCCATCAGGCCCTCTGGGACAGGGGCCACTGAAGCTTTCTTT.

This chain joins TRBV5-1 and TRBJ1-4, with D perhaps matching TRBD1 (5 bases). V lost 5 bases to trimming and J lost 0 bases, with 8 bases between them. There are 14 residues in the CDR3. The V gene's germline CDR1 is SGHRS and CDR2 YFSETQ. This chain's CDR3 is CASSGGTTNEKLFF. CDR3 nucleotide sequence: TGCGCCAGCAGTGGGGGGACAACTAATGAAAAACTGTTTTTT.